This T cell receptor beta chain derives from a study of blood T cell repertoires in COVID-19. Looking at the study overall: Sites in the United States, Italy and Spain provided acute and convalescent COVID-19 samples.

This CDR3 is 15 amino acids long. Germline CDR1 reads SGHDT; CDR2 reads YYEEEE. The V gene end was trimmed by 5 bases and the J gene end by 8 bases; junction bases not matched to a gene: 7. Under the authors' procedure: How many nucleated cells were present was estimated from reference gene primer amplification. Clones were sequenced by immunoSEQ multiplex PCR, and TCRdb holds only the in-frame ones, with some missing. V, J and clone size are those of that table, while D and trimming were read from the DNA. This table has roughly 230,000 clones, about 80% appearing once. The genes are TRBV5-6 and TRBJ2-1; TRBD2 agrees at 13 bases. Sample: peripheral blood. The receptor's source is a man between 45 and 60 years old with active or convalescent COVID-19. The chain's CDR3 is CASRLLAGGIDEQFF. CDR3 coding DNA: TGTGCCAGCAGGTTACTAGCGGGGGGGATCGATGAGCAGTTCTTC.